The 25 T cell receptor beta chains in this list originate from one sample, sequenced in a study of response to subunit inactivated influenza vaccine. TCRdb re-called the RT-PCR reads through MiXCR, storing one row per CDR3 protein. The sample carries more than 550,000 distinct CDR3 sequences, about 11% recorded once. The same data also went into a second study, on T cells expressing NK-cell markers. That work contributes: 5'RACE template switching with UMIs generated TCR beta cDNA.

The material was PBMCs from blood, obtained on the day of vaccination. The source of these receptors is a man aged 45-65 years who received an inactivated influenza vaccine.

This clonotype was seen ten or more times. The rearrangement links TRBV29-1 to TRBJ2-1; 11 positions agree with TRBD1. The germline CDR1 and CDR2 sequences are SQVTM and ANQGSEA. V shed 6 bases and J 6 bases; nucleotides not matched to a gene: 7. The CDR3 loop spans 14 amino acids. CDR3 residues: CSVSFGTGGNEQFF. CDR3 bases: TGCAGCGTATCGTTCGGGACAGGGGGCAATGAGCAGTTCTTC.

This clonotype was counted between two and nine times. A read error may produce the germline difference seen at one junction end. The CDR3 spells CASSLAQSTQAFF. The CDR3 DNA reads as TGTGCCAGCAGCCTAGCTCAGAGCACTCAAGCTTTCTTT. The chain couples TRBV7-9 to TRBJ1-1; unclear D gene. Germline V lookup: CDR1 SEHNR, CDR2 FQNEAQ (reference sequence). This CDR3 is built from 13 residues.

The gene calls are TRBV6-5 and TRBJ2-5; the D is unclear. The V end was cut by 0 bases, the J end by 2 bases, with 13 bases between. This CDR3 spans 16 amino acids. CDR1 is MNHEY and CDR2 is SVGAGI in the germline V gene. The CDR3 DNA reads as TGTGCCAGCAGTTACTCGCGTTACTACTGGCAAGAGACCCAGTACTTC. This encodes CASSYSRYYWQETQYF.

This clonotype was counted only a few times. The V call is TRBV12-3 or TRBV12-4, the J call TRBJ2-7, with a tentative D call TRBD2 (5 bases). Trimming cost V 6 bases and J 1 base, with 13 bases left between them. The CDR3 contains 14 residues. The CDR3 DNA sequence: TGTGCCAGCAGCGAGGACTGGAAATCCTACGAGCAGTACTTC. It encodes CASSEDWKSYEQYF.

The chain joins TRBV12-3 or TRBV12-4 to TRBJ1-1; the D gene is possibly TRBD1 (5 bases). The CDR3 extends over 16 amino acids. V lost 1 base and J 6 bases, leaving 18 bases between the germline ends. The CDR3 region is CASSLGGGRGFSEAFF. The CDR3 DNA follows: TGTGCCAGCAGTTTAGGGGGCGGGCGGGGGTTCTCTGAAGCTTTCTTT.

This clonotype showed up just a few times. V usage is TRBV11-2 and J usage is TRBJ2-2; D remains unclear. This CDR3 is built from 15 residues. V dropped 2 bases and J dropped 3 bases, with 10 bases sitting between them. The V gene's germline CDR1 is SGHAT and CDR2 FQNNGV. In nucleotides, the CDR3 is TGTGCCAGCAGCTTATTCAAGTTGGACACCGGGGAGCTGTTTTTT. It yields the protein CASSLFKLDTGELFF.

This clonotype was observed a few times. Written as DNA, the CDR3 is TGCGCCAGCAGCCAAGGGGACAGGGTGCCTCCCCTTGAAAAACTGTTTTTT. This translates into CASSQGDRVPPLEKLFF. V is TRBV4-1 and J is TRBJ1-4, with 9 bases that match TRBD1. Germline V lookup: CDR1 MGHRA, CDR2 YSYEKL. CDR3 length: 17 residues. V trimming: 1 base; J trimming: 7 bases; junction bases outside the gene matches: 10.

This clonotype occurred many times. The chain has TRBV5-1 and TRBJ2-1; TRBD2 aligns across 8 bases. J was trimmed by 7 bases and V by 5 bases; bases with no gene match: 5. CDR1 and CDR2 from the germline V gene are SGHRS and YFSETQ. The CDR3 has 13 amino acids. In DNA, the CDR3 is TGCGCCAGCAGTATCGGGGGGGTGAATGAGCAGTTCTTC. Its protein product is CASSIGGVNEQFF.

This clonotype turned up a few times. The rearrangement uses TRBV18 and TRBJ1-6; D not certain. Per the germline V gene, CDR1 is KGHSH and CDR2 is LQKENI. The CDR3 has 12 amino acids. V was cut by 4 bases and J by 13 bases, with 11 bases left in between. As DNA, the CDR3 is TGTGCCAGCTCACAACCTAACGCTCCCCTCCACTTT. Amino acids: CASSQPNAPLHF. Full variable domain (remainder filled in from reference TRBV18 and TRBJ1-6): NAGVMQNPRHLVRRRGQEARLRCSPMKGHSHVYWYRQLPEEGLKFMVYLQKENIIDESGMPKERFSAEFPKEGPSILRIQQVVRGDSAAYFCASSQPNAPLHFGNGTRLTVT.

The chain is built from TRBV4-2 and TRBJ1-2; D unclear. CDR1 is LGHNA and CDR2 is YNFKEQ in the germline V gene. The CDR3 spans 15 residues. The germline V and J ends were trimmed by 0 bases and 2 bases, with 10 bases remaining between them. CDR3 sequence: CASSQDLAANYGYTF. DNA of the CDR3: TGTGCCAGCAGCCAAGATCTTGCAGCAAACTATGGCTACACCTTC.

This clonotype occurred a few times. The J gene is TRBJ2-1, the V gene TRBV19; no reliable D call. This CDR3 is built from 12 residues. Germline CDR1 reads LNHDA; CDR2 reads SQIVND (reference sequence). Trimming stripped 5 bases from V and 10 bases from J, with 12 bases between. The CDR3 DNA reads TGTGCCAGTAGTTTTCTAGGCCACGAGCAGTTCTTC. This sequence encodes CASSFLGHEQFF.

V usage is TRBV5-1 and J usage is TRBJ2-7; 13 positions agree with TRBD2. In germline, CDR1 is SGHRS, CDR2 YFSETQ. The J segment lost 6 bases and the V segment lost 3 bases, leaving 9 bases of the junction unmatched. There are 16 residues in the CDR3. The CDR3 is CASSWPGGLAGSEQYF. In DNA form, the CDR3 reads TGCGCCAGCAGCTGGCCGGGGGGACTAGCGGGGAGCGAGCAGTACTTC.

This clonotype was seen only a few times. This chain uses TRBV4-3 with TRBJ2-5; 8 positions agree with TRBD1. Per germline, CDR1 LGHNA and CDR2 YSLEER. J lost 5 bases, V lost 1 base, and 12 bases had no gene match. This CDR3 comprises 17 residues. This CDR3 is CASSQGKTGGWLETQYF. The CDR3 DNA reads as TGCGCCAGCAGCCAAGGGAAAACAGGGGGTTGGTTGGAGACCCAGTACTTC.

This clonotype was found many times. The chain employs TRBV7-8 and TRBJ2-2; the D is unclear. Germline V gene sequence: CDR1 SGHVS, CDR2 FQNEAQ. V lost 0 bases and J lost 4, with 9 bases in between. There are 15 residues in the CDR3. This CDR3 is CASSLADILTGELFF. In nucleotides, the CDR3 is TGTGCCAGCAGCTTAGCCGATATTCTCACCGGGGAGCTGTTTTTT.

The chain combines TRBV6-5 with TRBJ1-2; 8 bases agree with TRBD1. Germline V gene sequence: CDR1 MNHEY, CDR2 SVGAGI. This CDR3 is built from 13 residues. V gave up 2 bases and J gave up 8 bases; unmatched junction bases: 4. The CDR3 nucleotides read TGTGCCAGCAGTTACCGGACAGGGCGCGGCTACACCTTC. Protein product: CASSYRTGRGYTF.

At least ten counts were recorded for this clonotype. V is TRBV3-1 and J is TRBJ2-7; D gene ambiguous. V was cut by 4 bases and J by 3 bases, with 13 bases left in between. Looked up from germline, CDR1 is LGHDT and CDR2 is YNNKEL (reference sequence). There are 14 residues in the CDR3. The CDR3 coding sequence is TGTGCCAGCAGCCCGGGTGGCCCAAGCTACGAGCAGTACTTC. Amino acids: CASSPGGPSYEQYF.

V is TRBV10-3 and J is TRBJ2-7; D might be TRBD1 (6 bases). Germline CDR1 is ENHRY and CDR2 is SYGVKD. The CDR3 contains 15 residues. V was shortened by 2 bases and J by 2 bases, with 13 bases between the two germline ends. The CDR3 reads CAISETGRYTYEQYF. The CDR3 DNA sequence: TGTGCCATCAGTGAGACAGGGCGATACACCTACGAGCAGTACTTC.

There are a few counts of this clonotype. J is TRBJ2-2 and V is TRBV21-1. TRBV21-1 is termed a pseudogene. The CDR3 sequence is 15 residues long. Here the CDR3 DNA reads TGTGCCAGCACTCTAAGGACCTCTCGGGCCGGGGAGCTGTTTTTT. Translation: CASTLRTSRAGELFF.

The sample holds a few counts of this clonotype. CDR3 nucleotide sequence: TGTGCCAGCGCCTATCGGGGACAGTACAATGAGCAGTTCTTC. The encoded protein is CASAYRGQYNEQFF. V is TRBV7-2 and J is TRBJ2-1; 7 bases are a match to TRBD1. Trimming at V came to 8 bases and at J to 4 bases, leaving 8 bases not matched to a gene. The germline CDR1 and CDR2 sequences are SGHTA and FQGNSA. The CDR3 spans 14 residues.

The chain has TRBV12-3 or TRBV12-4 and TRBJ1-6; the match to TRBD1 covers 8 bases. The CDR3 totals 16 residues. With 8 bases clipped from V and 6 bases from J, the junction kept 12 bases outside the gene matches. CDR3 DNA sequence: TGTGCCAGCCTGAGACGGACAGGGACTATTAATTCACCCCTCCACTTT. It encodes CASLRRTGTINSPLHF.

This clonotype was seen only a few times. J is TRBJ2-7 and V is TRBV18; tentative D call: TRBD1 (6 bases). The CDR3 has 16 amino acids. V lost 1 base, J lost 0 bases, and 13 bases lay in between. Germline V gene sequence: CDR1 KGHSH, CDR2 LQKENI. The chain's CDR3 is CASSPRRDTSSYEQYF. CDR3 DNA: TGTGCCAGCTCACCACGCCGGGACACGAGCTCCTACGAGCAGTACTTC.

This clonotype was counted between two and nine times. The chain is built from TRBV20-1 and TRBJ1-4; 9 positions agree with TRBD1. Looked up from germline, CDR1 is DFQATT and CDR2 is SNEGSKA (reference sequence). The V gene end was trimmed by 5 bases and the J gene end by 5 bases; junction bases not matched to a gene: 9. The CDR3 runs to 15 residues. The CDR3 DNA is TGCAGTGCTCCGTATCCCGGGACAGGGAATGAAAAACTGTTTTTT. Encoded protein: CSAPYPGTGNEKLFF.

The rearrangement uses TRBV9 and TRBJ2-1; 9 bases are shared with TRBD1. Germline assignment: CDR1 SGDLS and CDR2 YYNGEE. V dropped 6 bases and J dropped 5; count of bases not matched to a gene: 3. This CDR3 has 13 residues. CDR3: CASKGQGDNEQFF. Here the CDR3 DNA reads TGTGCCAGCAAGGGACAGGGTGACAATGAGCAGTTCTTC.

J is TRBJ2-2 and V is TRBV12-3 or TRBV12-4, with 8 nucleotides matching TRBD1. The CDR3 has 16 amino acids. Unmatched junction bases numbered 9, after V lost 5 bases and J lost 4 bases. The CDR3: CASSQGASGPTGELFF. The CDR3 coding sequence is TGTGCCAGCAGTCAGGGGGCCTCCGGGCCCACCGGGGAGCTGTTTTTT.

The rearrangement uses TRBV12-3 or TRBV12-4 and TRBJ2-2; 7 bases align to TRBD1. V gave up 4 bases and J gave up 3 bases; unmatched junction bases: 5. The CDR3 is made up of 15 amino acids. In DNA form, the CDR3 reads TGTGCCAGCAGTTCCCGGGACAGATACACCGGGGAGCTGTTTTTT. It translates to CASSSRDRYTGELFF.